This T cell receptor beta chain was recovered during a study of CD8 T cells in ankylosing spondylitis. This clonotype was counted at least ten times. Its specificity is not known. Making use of molecular barcodes, quantitative 5'-RACE generated TCR beta libraries. TCRdb recomputed calls from the 5' RACE reads with MiXCR, one row per CDR3 protein. The repertoire holds 200,000 to 250,000 distinct CDR3 sequences, with about 11% as singletons. The V end was cut by 5 bases, the J end by 4 bases, with 18 bases between. The CDR3 is 16 amino acids. Per germline, CDR1 MDHEN and CDR2 SYDVKM. Study conclusions and caveats: For ankylosing spondylitis blood, a TCR beta motif of several highly homologous variants appeared characteristic. Disease-linked clones displayed a CD8+ phenotype and appeared relatively rarely in peripheral blood.

The sequencing sample was made of blood, either unsorted or a sorted T cell fraction (not recorded which). The TCR comes from a male donor with ankylosing spondylitis or in good health (not recorded which). The rearrangement joins TRBV28 to TRBJ1-5, with D maybe TRBD1 (6 bases). CDR3 region: CASSPITGSHNQPQHF. The CDR3, as DNA: TGTGCCAGCAGTCCTATCACAGGGAGTCATAATCAGCCCCAGCATTTT.